The source of this TCR beta chain is a study of neoadjuvant anti-PD-1 for oral cavity cancer. This clone was seen a few times. V shed 5 bases and J shed 3 bases, with 11 bases lying between them. This CDR3 contains 13 residues. Germline loops: CDR1 LNHDA, CDR2 SQIVND (reference sequence). Here immunoSEQ multiplex PCR was the method, and the copy in TCRdb shows in-frame clones only, minus some. The data contain about 15,000 clones, roughly 74% of them seen just once; the ten biggest clones take up 2.9%. No culture or expansion preceded analysis of these blood cells. The source material was PBMCs, sampled before nivolumab (anti-PD-1) treatment. The chain combines TRBV19 with TRBJ2-7, with D possibly being TRBD1 (6 bases). This TCR came from a person aged 40 to 85 with oral cavity squamous cell carcinoma. CDR3 residues: CASSFRDNYEQYF. The CDR3 region has the DNA TGTGCCAGTAGTTTCCGGGACAACTACGAGCAGTACTTC.